The text below deals with one T cell receptor (beta chain). Its antigen is not identified. The source of the sample is a study of cytomegalovirus exposure and HLA in healthy donors. Background on the study: The same platform was used for the 100 to 150 validation repertoires as for the roughly 660 first-cohort repertoires, as reported in a later analysis. Study-level results: Most TCR sequences were uncommon, yet certain public TCRs appeared in many donors. A few CMV-associated chains were confirmed in vitro to be specific for CMV antigens.

Assay: immunoSEQ multiplex PCR; the TCRdb copy retains only in-frame clones and omits some. The table records approximately 200,000 clones, 75% to 90% of them present only once. The donors formed part of the roughly 120-subject validation cohort, distinct from the approximately 670-subject first cohort. V shed 5 bases and J 12 bases; nucleotides not matched to a gene: 8. Germline V gene data show CDR1 as LNHDA and CDR2 as SQIVND (reference sequence). CDR3 size: 13 residues. The sequenced sample was PBMCs. The TCR comes from a man younger than 30 in good health and CMV-seropositive. The chain couples TRBV19 to TRBJ1-4; 8 nucleotides line up with TRBD1. Here the CDR3 reads CASSAGQGGELFF. The DNA for the CDR3 is TGTGCCAGTAGTGCCGGACAGGGTGGGGAACTGTTTTTT.